A selection of T cell receptor beta chains follows, all from one sample in a study of T cells in Graves' hyperthyroidism and ophthalmopathy. TCRdb recomputed calls from the multiplex PCR reads with MiXCR, one row per CDR3 protein. The sample lists 450,000 to 700,000 distinct CDR3 sequences, 40% to 55% occurring once. Sequences were obtained from peripheral blood or thyroid tissue (not recorded which). Every receptor here comes from an adult woman with Graves' disease, either hyperthyroidism or ophthalmopathy (not recorded which). Each CDR3 is given with its conserved first and last residue. Each record gives: clone size, D gene, J gene, V gene, CDR3 protein, CDR3 DNA. A D gene is named only where the DNA matches it firmly. Only part of the rows carry a size: once, few, many, or a class if the clone is expanded.

clone_size: many
d_call: -
j_call: TRBJ1-1
v_call: TRBV29-1
cdr3_aa: CSVEVDGNTEAFF
cdr3_nt: TGCAGCGTTGAGGTAGATGGGAACACTGAAGCTTTCTTT

clone_size: -
d_call: -
j_call: TRBJ2-6
v_call: TRBV4-1
cdr3_aa: CASSPPAGTGANVLTF
cdr3_nt: TGCGCCAGCAGCCCGCCTGCGGGGACAGGGGCCAACGTCCTGACTTTC

clone_size: many
d_call: TRBD1
j_call: TRBJ1-6
v_call: TRBV19
cdr3_aa: CASSILPPGQDFSSPLHF
cdr3_nt: TGTGCCAGTAGTATTCTCCCTCCGGGACAGGATTTCTCGTCACCCCTCCACTTT

clone_size: many
d_call: TRBD1
j_call: TRBJ1-5
v_call: TRBV7-8
cdr3_aa: CASSHRGGQPQHF
cdr3_nt: TGTGCCAGCAGTCACAGGGGCGGCCAGCCCCAGCATTTT

clone_size: -
d_call: -
j_call: TRBJ2-7
v_call: TRBV7-9
cdr3_aa: CASSIGGTGRSYEQYF
cdr3_nt: TGTGCCAGCAGTATCGGGGGGACAGGTCGATCCTACGAGCAGTACTTC

clone_size: few
d_call: -
j_call: TRBJ1-6
v_call: TRBV20-1
cdr3_aa: CSARETGLNSPLHF
cdr3_nt: TGCAGTGCCAGGGAGACAGGACTTAATTCACCCCTCCACTTT

clone_size: -
d_call: -
j_call: TRBJ1-1
v_call: TRBV20-1
cdr3_aa: CSAIPLLRGYTEAFF
cdr3_nt: TGCAGTGCTATCCCGTTGCTGCGGGGGTACACTGAAGCTTTCTTT

clone_size: -
d_call: -
j_call: TRBJ2-7
v_call: TRBV25-1
cdr3_aa: CASSEGASYEQYF
cdr3_nt: TGTGCCAGCAGTGAAGGGGCGAGCTACGAGCAGTACTTC

clone_size: -
d_call: -
j_call: TRBJ1-1
v_call: TRBV5-1
cdr3_aa: CASSLGVTGGNTEAFF
cdr3_nt: TGCGCCAGCAGCTTAGGGGTGACCGGGGGGAACACTGAAGCTTTCTTT

clone_size: many
d_call: -
j_call: TRBJ2-7
v_call: TRBV11-2
cdr3_aa: CASSFFQGSEQYF
cdr3_nt: TGTGCCAGCAGCTTTTTCCAGGGATCCGAGCAGTACTTC

clone_size: many
d_call: -
j_call: TRBJ1-6
v_call: TRBV18
cdr3_aa: CASSPRTITNSPLHF
cdr3_nt: TGTGCCAGCTCACCACGGACAATCACGAATTCACCCCTCCACTTT

clone_size: many
d_call: -
j_call: TRBJ1-6
v_call: TRBV5-1
cdr3_aa: CASTIDGGENSPLHF
cdr3_nt: TGCGCCAGCACTATTGATGGGGGAGAAAATTCACCCCTCCACTTT

clone_size: -
d_call: TRBD1
j_call: TRBJ1-5
v_call: TRBV20-1
cdr3_aa: CSARVPTGGEVSNQPQHF
cdr3_nt: TGCAGTGCTAGAGTGCCGACAGGGGGCGAAGTAAGCAATCAGCCCCAGCATTTT

clone_size: once
d_call: -
j_call: TRBJ1-1
v_call: TRBV7-3
cdr3_aa: CASSLGSGWENTEAFF
cdr3_nt: TGTGCCAGCAGCTTAGGGAGTGGTTGGGAGAACACTGAAGCTTTCTTT

clone_size: -
d_call: -
j_call: TRBJ1-4
v_call: TRBV29-1
cdr3_aa: CSVAEGTNEFGEKLFF
cdr3_nt: TGCAGCGTTGCTGAGGGTACGAATGAGTTTGGTGAAAAACTGTTTTTT

clone_size: -
d_call: -
j_call: TRBJ2-5
v_call: TRBV20-1
cdr3_aa: CSAATWEETQYF
cdr3_nt: TGCAGTGCTGCCACCTGGGAGGAGACCCAGTACTTC

clone_size: many
d_call: -
j_call: TRBJ2-5
v_call: TRBV28
cdr3_aa: CASSEGRNQETQYF
cdr3_nt: TGTGCCAGCAGTGAGGGGCGCAACCAAGAGACCCAGTACTTC

clone_size: -
d_call: -
j_call: TRBJ2-2
v_call: TRBV3-1
cdr3_aa: CASSPWSLDGDTGELFF
cdr3_nt: TGTGCCAGCAGCCCCTGGTCCTTGGATGGGGATACCGGGGAGCTGTTTTTT

clone_size: -
d_call: -
j_call: TRBJ1-5
v_call: TRBV19
cdr3_aa: CASSIQANQPQHF
cdr3_nt: TGTGCCAGTAGTATACAGGCTAATCAGCCCCAGCATTTT

clone_size: many
d_call: TRBD2
j_call: TRBJ2-5
v_call: TRBV7-9
cdr3_aa: CASSIGTSGRITQYF
cdr3_nt: TGTGCCAGCAGCATCGGGACTAGCGGGAGAATAACCCAGTACTTC

clone_size: -
d_call: TRBD2
j_call: TRBJ2-7
v_call: TRBV10-3
cdr3_aa: CAMGRGAPGLAAGPSYEQYF
cdr3_nt: TGTGCCATGGGACGTGGGGCGCCGGGACTAGCGGCCGGTCCCTCCTACGAGCAGTACTTC

clone_size: -
d_call: TRBD2
j_call: TRBJ2-7
v_call: TRBV14
cdr3_aa: CASQRLLASYEQYF
cdr3_nt: TGTGCCAGCCAAAGGTTACTAGCGAGTTACGAGCAGTACTTC

clone_size: few
d_call: -
j_call: TRBJ2-1
v_call: TRBV2
cdr3_aa: CASSERDNEQFF
cdr3_nt: TGTGCCAGCAGTGAACGGGACAATGAGCAGTTCTTC

clone_size: -
d_call: -
j_call: TRBJ1-5
v_call: TRBV28
cdr3_aa: CASIPGSRADQPQHF
cdr3_nt: TGTGCCAGCATACCGGGTTCCAGAGCTGATCAGCCCCAGCATTTT

clone_size: -
d_call: TRBD1
j_call: TRBJ2-5
v_call: TRBV4-1
cdr3_aa: CASSRSLGQGKDETQYF
cdr3_nt: TGCGCCAGCAGCCGGAGCCTCGGACAGGGAAAGGATGAGACCCAGTACTTC

clone_size: -
d_call: -
j_call: TRBJ2-5
v_call: TRBV9
cdr3_aa: CASSPDVKETQYF
cdr3_nt: TGTGCCAGCAGCCCCGATGTGAAAGAGACCCAGTACTTC

clone_size: -
d_call: -
j_call: TRBJ1-1
v_call: TRBV6-1
cdr3_aa: CASTGGRQAFF
cdr3_nt: TGTGCCAGCACGGGGGGGAGGCAAGCTTTCTTT